This entry lists 32 T cell receptor beta chains sequenced from one sample in a study of identical twins. One entry per CDR3 protein results from TCRdb running MiXCR on the 5' RACE reads. The data hold some 500,000 distinct CDR3 sequences, with 14% observed a single time. In addition, the sample was reused for a study of yellow fever vaccine responses in identical twins.

The sample was CD4+ T cells sorted from blood. These receptors came from a woman under 30 in good health.

This clonotype was seen a few times. V usage is TRBV29-1 and J usage is TRBJ1-5, with a possible D match to TRBD1 (6 bases). The CDR3 consists of 12 residues. Trimming stripped 5 bases from V and 6 bases from J, with 11 bases between. Germline CDR1 is SQVTM and CDR2 is ANQGSEA. CDR3 amino acids: CSVQGGGQPQHF. CDR3 in DNA: TGCAGCGTTCAAGGGGGGGGTCAGCCCCAGCATTTT.

This clonotype was observed a few times. The genes are TRBV12-3 or TRBV12-4 and TRBJ2-7; D is unclear. Between the trimmed V and J ends, which lost 6 bases and 5 bases, there was a span of 14 bases. This CDR3 region has 13 residues. CDR3 residues: CASSRQVSDEQYF. The CDR3, as DNA: TGTGCCAGCAGCCGCCAGGTTTCGGACGAGCAGTACTTC.

In nucleotides, the CDR3 is TGTGCCATCAGTGAGACTAGCGGGGGATCGAACACCGGGGAGCTGTTTTTT. Residues: CAISETSGGSNTGELFF. The chain carries TRBV10-3 and TRBJ2-2; 11 nucleotides match TRBD2. CDR3 length: 17 residues. CDR1 is ENHRY and CDR2 is SYGVKD in the germline V gene. With V trimmed by 2 bases and J by 0 bases, 2 bases remained unmatched.

The chain recombines TRBV7-8 with TRBJ1-1, with TRBD1 identical over 7 bases. The CDR3 length is 15 residues. Germline assignment: CDR1 SGHVS and CDR2 FQNEAQ. J gave up 5 bases and V 5 bases, and 11 bases lay outside the gene matches. CDR3 residues: CASSPLYQGGTEAFF. The CDR3 DNA reads TGTGCCAGCAGCCCGTTATATCAGGGGGGGACTGAAGCTTTCTTT.

This clonotype was counted at least ten times. This chain connects TRBV5-1 to TRBJ2-3; TRBD1 might be the D (6 bases). The CDR3 loop spans 16 amino acids. Germline assignment: CDR1 SGHRS and CDR2 YFSETQ. Trimming took 3 bases from V and 6 from J, leaving 20 bases between them. The CDR3 loop reads CASSSNFASQGDTQYF. CDR3 sequence (DNA): TGCGCCAGCAGCTCCAATTTTGCTAGTCAGGGGGATACGCAGTATTTT. Looking up the rest from reference TRBV5-1 and TRBJ2-3 gives the full variable domain: KAGVTQTPRYLIKTRGQQVTLSCSPISGHRSVSWYQQTPGQGLQFLFEYFSETQRNKGNFPGRFSGRQFSNSRSEMNVSTLELGDSALYLCASSSNFASQGDTQYFGPGTRLTVL.

In this sample, this clonotype turned up a few times. The CDR3 nucleotides read TGTGCCAGCTCCCCTCCGACAGATACCTACAATGAGCAGTTCTTC. This codes for CASSPPTDTYNEQFF. The J gene is TRBJ2-1, the V gene TRBV18; a weak D match, TRBD1 (5 bases). Germline V gene data show CDR1 as KGHSH and CDR2 as LQKENI. V lost 6 bases and J 2 bases, leaving 14 bases between the germline ends. This CDR3 comprises 15 residues.

The rearrangement joins TRBV6-5 to TRBJ2-7, with 11 bases that match TRBD2. The CDR3 runs 15 residues. J lost 4 bases, V lost 5 bases, and 7 bases had no gene match. Germline CDR1 is MNHEY and CDR2 is SVGAGI. The CDR3 sequence is CASSNIAGGRYEQYF. The CDR3 DNA reads TGTGCCAGCAGTAACATAGCGGGAGGGCGGTACGAGCAGTACTTC.

The rearrangement joins TRBV6-6 to TRBJ2-7; D remains unclear. The CDR3 runs 12 residues. Germline V lookup: CDR1 MNHNY, CDR2 SVGAGI (reference sequence). V lost 6 bases to trimming and J lost 4 bases, with 10 bases between them. This CDR3 reads CASRVKYYEQYF. The DNA for the CDR3 is TGTGCCAGCAGGGTCAAGTATTACGAGCAGTACTTC.

CDR3 protein: CSARKDYEQFF. The CDR3 DNA reads TGCAGTGCTAGAAAGGACTACGAGCAGTTCTTC. The chain carries TRBV20-1 and TRBJ2-1, with D tentatively TRBD2 (6 bases). The germline V gene has CDR1 DFQATT and CDR2 SNEGSKA (reference sequence). V was clipped by 2 bases and J by 10 bases, with 9 bases between them. The CDR3 is made up of 11 amino acids.

This clonotype was seen only a few times. The chain employs TRBV24-1 and TRBJ2-1; perhaps TRBD2 as D (7 bases). The CDR3 totals 15 residues. Between the trimmed V and J ends, which lost 2 bases and 7 bases, there was a span of 14 bases. Germline V gives CDR1 KGHDR, CDR2 SFDVKD. The CDR3 nucleotides read TGTGCCACCAGTGATTGGGGAGGGGGGGGGAATGAGCAGTTCTTC. Its protein product is CATSDWGGGGNEQFF.

This clonotype was seen more than once but under ten times. The gene calls are TRBV7-9 and TRBJ2-7; TRBD1 might be the D (6 bases). V was shortened by 0 bases and J by 5 bases, with 20 bases between the two germline ends. The length of the CDR3 is 17 residues. Germline V gene sequence: CDR1 SEHNR, CDR2 FQNEAQ (reference sequence). The chain's CDR3 is CASSLAKYEGEVDEQYF. CDR3 sequence (DNA): TGTGCCAGCAGCTTAGCAAAGTATGAGGGGGAAGTTGACGAGCAGTACTTC.

There are many counts of this clonotype. The chain is built from TRBV29-1 and TRBJ2-5; D tentatively reads TRBD1 or TRBD2 (5 bases each). The germline gives CDR1 SQVTM, CDR2 ANQGSEA. CDR3 length: 14 residues. The ends were cut back, 6 bases at V and 2 bases at J, with 16 bases in the middle. The CDR3 DNA reads as TGCAGCGTGGGACCGCGCGGACTGCAAGAGACCCAGTACTTC. Protein product: CSVGPRGLQETQYF.

This clonotype was counted a few times. The rearrangement links TRBV10-3 to TRBJ1-2; no definite D call. The V end was cut by 10 bases, the J end by 5 bases, with 11 bases between. This CDR3 region has 11 residues. Per germline, CDR1 ENHRY and CDR2 SYGVKD. CDR3 loop: CATFDKYGYTF. The CDR3 nucleotides are TGTGCCACCTTCGACAAATATGGCTACACCTTC.

The rearrangement links TRBV15 to TRBJ1-1; a weak D match, TRBD1 (5 bases). The CDR3 is made up of 14 amino acids. Trimming cost V 0 bases and J 8 bases, with 13 bases left between them. From germline, CDR1 is LNHNV and CDR2 YYDKDF (reference sequence). CDR3 loop: CATSRESGVSEAFF. The CDR3 DNA reads TGTGCCACCAGCAGAGAATCGGGGGTCAGCGAAGCTTTCTTT.

The genes are TRBV3-1 and TRBJ2-7; D possibly corresponds to TRBD2 (6 bases). The V end was cut by 1 base, the J end by 6 bases, with 16 bases between. The CDR3 extends over 15 amino acids. From germline, CDR1 is LGHDT and CDR2 YNNKEL (reference sequence). The CDR3, as DNA: TGTGCCAGCAGCCAAGGCGCGGTCGGGAGTGGCGAGCAGTACTTC. The encoded protein is CASSQGAVGSGEQYF.

J is TRBJ2-7 and V is TRBV5-1, with 8 nucleotides matching TRBD1. V was clipped by 4 bases and J by 6 bases; unmatched bases: 3. This CDR3 region has 12 residues. Germline V CDR1 and CDR2: SGHRS, YFSETQ. The CDR3 protein is CASSPGQAEQYF. CDR3 coding DNA: TGCGCCAGCAGCCCGGGACAGGCCGAGCAGTACTTC.

The chain is built from TRBV10-3 and TRBJ1-4; D is ambiguous. The V gene's germline CDR1 is ENHRY and CDR2 SYGVKD. The CDR3 sequence is 13 residues long. V was shortened by 5 bases and J by 4 bases, with 8 bases between the two germline ends. DNA of the CDR3: TGTGCCATCAGTTCACAGAATAATGAAAAACTGTTTTTT. Translation: CAISSQNNEKLFF.

J is TRBJ1-6 and V is TRBV2; 7 positions agree with TRBD1. V lost 1 base to trimming and J lost 3 bases; unmatched junction nucleotides: 3. CDR3 length: 16 amino acids. Per germline, CDR1 SNHLY and CDR2 FYNNEI. CDR3 region: CASSEVGGGYNSPLHF. The DNA of the CDR3 is TGTGCCAGCAGTGAAGTAGGGGGCGGCTATAATTCACCCCTCCACTTT.

On this clonotype: At one of its ends the junction is not consistent with the germline gene, which may arise from a read error. This chain uses TRBV20-1 with TRBJ2-1; D is uncertain. This CDR3 contains 10 residues. Germline V gene data show CDR1 as DFQATT and CDR2 as SNEGSKA (reference sequence). The CDR3: CCARVVWQFF. CDR3 nucleotide sequence: TGCTGTGCTAGAGTGGTGTGGCAGTTCTTC.

This chain connects TRBV29-1 to TRBJ1-1, with D perhaps matching TRBD1 (6 bases). Trimming left V 7 bases short and J 6 bases short, with 9 bases between. This CDR3 has 10 residues. The germline CDR1 and CDR2 sequences are SQVTM and ANQGSEA. CDR3 coding DNA: TGCAGCGGGGACAACCCTGAAGCTTTCTTT. This sequence encodes CSGDNPEAFF.

This clonotype was detected many times. At one of its ends the junction is not consistent with the germline gene, which may arise from a read error. This chain connects TRBV5-1 to TRBJ2-7, with 7 bases matching TRBD1. The CDR3 sequence is 13 residues long. Germline V gene sequence: CDR1 SGHRS, CDR2 YFSETQ. CDR3 in DNA: TGTGCCAGCAGCTCGGGACAGAGCTACGAGCAGTACTTC. Translation: CASSSGQSYEQYF.

V and J are TRBV4-2 and TRBJ1-2; the D is unclear. The CDR3 contains 12 residues. V gave up 1 base and J gave up 8 bases, with 8 bases separating them. The V gene's germline CDR1 is LGHNA and CDR2 YNFKEQ. The CDR3 is CASSQGANGYTF. In DNA form, the CDR3 reads TGTGCCAGCAGCCAAGGGGCCAACGGCTACACCTTC.

This clonotype was observed many times. V and J are TRBV29-1 and TRBJ2-3; 14 nucleotides match TRBD2. Germline CDR1 and CDR2: SQVTM and ANQGSEA. The CDR3 consists of 14 residues. The CDR3 loop reads CSTTSGRGEDTQYF. The CDR3 nucleotides are TGCAGTACGACTAGCGGGAGGGGGGAAGATACGCAGTATTTT.

This clonotype has just a few counts. The rearrangement uses TRBV7-9 and TRBJ1-1; 8 bases agree with TRBD1. The CDR3 has 16 amino acids. Germline values: CDR1 SEHNR, CDR2 FQNEAQ (reference sequence). The J segment lost 0 bases and the V segment lost 5 bases, leaving 8 bases of the junction unmatched. The DNA of the CDR3 is TGTGCCAGCAGCCCCAGATGGGGACAGGTGAACACTGAAGCTTTCTTT. Translation: CASSPRWGQVNTEAFF.

Many counts were recorded for this clonotype. The V gene is TRBV6-1, the J gene TRBJ2-7; TRBD2 agrees at 10 bases. Unmatched junction bases numbered 8, after V lost 6 bases and J lost 6 bases. CDR1 and CDR2 (germline): MNHNS, SASEGT. The CDR3 covers 14 residues. The CDR3 region has the DNA TGTGCCAGCAGCTTCGTAGCGGGAGGAGTCGAGCAGTACTTC. It is translated as CASSFVAGGVEQYF.

This clonotype came up many times. The chain recombines TRBV7-8 with TRBJ2-3; weak D call: TRBD1 (6 bases). The CDR3 is 15 amino acids. V gave up 5 bases and J gave up 4 bases, with 16 bases separating them. Germline V CDR1 and CDR2: SGHVS, FQNEAQ. CDR3 protein: CASSARDTPADTQYF. The CDR3 bases are TGTGCCAGCAGCGCACGGGACACGCCGGCAGATACGCAGTATTTT.

This clonotype was detected a few times. The chain couples TRBV7-2 to TRBJ2-5; D not certain. The germline V gene encodes CDR1 SGHTA and CDR2 FQGNSA. The CDR3 is made up of 14 amino acids. Deletions cut 0 bases from V and 0 bases from J, with 5 bases between. The CDR3 region has the DNA TGTGCCAGCAGCTTAGCGCATTACCAAGAGACCCAGTACTTC. It is translated as CASSLAHYQETQYF.

This clonotype was seen a few times. The V and J genes are TRBV20-1 and TRBJ2-1; D gene uncertain. Germline lookup yields CDR1 DFQATT and CDR2 SNEGSKA (reference sequence). The CDR3 loop spans 13 amino acids. The ends were cut back, 6 bases at V and 0 bases at J, with 9 bases in the middle. CDR3 region: CSALYYSYNEQFF. DNA for the CDR3: TGCAGTGCCCTATACTACTCCTACAATGAGCAGTTCTTC.

The rearrangement uses TRBV7-9 and TRBJ2-5; 8 bases align to TRBD1. This CDR3 comprises 16 residues. The germline CDR1 and CDR2 sequences are SEHNR and FQNEAQ (reference sequence). After removal of 5 bases from V and 2 bases from J, the junction contained 10 bases not matched to a gene. CDR3: CASSPGSRGPQETQYF. The CDR3 bases are TGTGCCAGCAGCCCTGGAAGCAGGGGGCCTCAAGAGACCCAGTACTTC.

The CDR3 region has the DNA TGCGCCAGCGGCCTAATGGGGGGCCAAGAGACCCAGTACTTC. Translation gives CASGLMGGQETQYF. The V call is TRBV5-1, the J call TRBJ2-5; tentative D call: TRBD2 (6 bases). V shed 7 bases and J shed 1 base, with 14 bases lying between them. The CDR3 spans 14 residues. Germline CDR1 reads SGHRS; CDR2 reads YFSETQ.

This clonotype was found many times. The V and J genes are TRBV20-1 and TRBJ2-7, with D perhaps given as TRBD1 or TRBD2 (5 bases each). The V end was cut by 8 bases, the J end by 2 bases, with 19 bases between. The CDR3 is made up of 14 amino acids. Germline CDR1 is DFQATT and CDR2 is SNEGSKA (reference sequence). The CDR3 nucleotides read TGCAGTACCAGGGACGTAGCGAAACCCTACGAGCAGTACTTC. This gives the protein CSTRDVAKPYEQYF.

This rearrangement joins TRBV5-5 to TRBJ1-2; no clear D gene. The CDR3 totals 14 residues. V lost 0 bases and J 0 bases, leaving 6 bases between the germline ends. The germline gives CDR1 SGHKS, CDR2 YYEKEE (reference sequence). The CDR3 is CASSLDSSNYGYTF. The CDR3 DNA is TGTGCCAGCAGCTTGGACTCGTCTAACTATGGCTACACCTTC.